These T cell receptor beta chains were read from a single sample in a study of shared clonotypes between healthy human individuals. TCRdb keeps only in-frame clones here, not all; method: immunoSEQ multiplex PCR. The data hold roughly 86,000 clones, with 60% to 70% observed a single time. The sequenced material came from memory CD8+ T cells sorted from blood. Receptor source: a man aged 25-45 years in good health. CDR3s include the opening cysteine and the closing phenylalanine or tryptophan. The D gene is left open where the match is weak. Some rows mark clone size as missing; the rest say once, few, many or name a class of expanded clone.

j_call | d_call | v_call | clone_size | cdr3_aa | cdr3_nt
TRBJ2-7 | . | TRBV15 | few | CATSRDASYEQYF | TGTGCCACCAGCAGAGATGCCAGCTACGAGCAGTACTTC
TRBJ1-1 | TRBD1 | TRBV6-5 | . | CASTLQGATEAFF | TGTGCCAGCACTCTACAGGGGGCAACTGAAGCTTTCTTT
TRBJ2-1 | TRBD2 | TRBV28 | . | CASSLYGLAAINEQFF | TGTGCCAGCAGTTTATACGGGCTAGCGGCCATAAATGAGCAGTTCTTC
TRBJ2-1 | . | TRBV27 | . | CASRLRDHLRNEQFF | TGTGCCAGCAGGCTCCGGGACCATCTACGAAATGAGCAGTTCTTC
TRBJ2-1 | . | TRBV27 | once | CASSFSQYNEQFF | TGTGCCAGCAGTTTCTCACAATACAATGAGCAGTTCTTC
TRBJ2-6 | . | TRBV28 | . | CASSSGQFSGANVLTF | TGTGCCAGCAGTTCGGGACAATTCTCTGGGGCCAACGTCCTGACTTTC
TRBJ2-7 | TRBD2 | TRBV5-1 | . | CASRGTSGNYEQYF | TGCGCCAGCAGAGGTACTAGCGGAAACTACGAGCAGTACTTC
TRBJ1-5 | TRBD1 | TRBV10-1 | . | CASSGDRGEQPQHF | TGCGCCAGCAGTGGGGACAGGGGTGAACAGCCCCAGCATTTT
TRBJ2-1 | . | TRBV25-1 | few | CASSGKEQFF | TGTGCCAGCAGTGGGAAAGAGCAGTTCTTC
TRBJ2-7 | . | TRBV6-5 | . | CASSYGISYEQYF | TGTGCCAGCAGTTACGGCATTTCCTACGAGCAGTACTTC
TRBJ2-7 | . | TRBV19 | . | CASSAFQRSSYEQYF | TGTGCCAGTAGCGCCTTTCAGCGAAGCTCCTACGAGCAGTACTTC
TRBJ2-7 | . | TRBV9 | few | CASSPGMSTTYEQYF | TGTGCCAGCAGCCCCGGGATGTCCACCACCTACGAGCAGTACTTC
TRBJ2-1 | . | TRBV28 | . | CASSTWSLNEQFF | TGTGCCAGCAGTACTTGGAGCCTCAATGAGCAGTTCTTC
TRBJ1-3 | TRBD1 | TRBV23-1 | . | CASSQELEGASGNTIYF | TGCGCCAGCAGTCAAGAGTTGGAGGGGGCGAGCGGAAACACCATATATTTT
TRBJ2-7 | . | TRBV7-9 | many | CASSFSAEQYF | TGTGCCAGCAGCTTCTCTGCAGAGCAGTACTTC
TRBJ2-1 | . | TRBV18 | . | CASSPNRASSYNEQFF | TGTGCCAGCTCACCAAACAGGGCTAGCTCCTACAATGAGCAGTTCTTC
TRBJ2-7 | TRBD1 | TRBV7-9 | . | CASSSGTGLRVAQYF | TGTGCCAGCAGCTCCGGGACAGGCCTCCGGGTTGCGCAGTACTTC
TRBJ1-5 | . | TRBV10-1 | many | CASSGKGTIQPQHF | TGCGCCAGCAGTGGGAAAGGTACGATTCAGCCCCAGCATTTT
TRBJ2-3 | . | TRBV4-3 | . | CASKRTPSTDTQYF | TGCGCCAGCAAGCGGACCCCTAGCACAGATACGCAGTATTTT
TRBJ2-6 | . | TRBV15 | . | CATSRDRNSGANVLTF | TGTGCCACCAGCAGAGATAGGAACTCTGGGGCCAACGTCCTGACTTTC
TRBJ2-7 | TRBD1 | TRBV13 | . | CASSLQGQGVSTAYEQYF | TGTGCCAGCAGCCTACAGGGACAGGGGGTTTCGACGGCCTACGAGCAGTACTTC
TRBJ1-3 | TRBD1 | TRBV18 | . | CASSPTGAPGINLSGNTIYF | TGTGCCAGCTCACCCACAGGGGCGCCCGGCATAAACCTCTCTGGAAACACCATATATTTT
TRBJ2-3 | . | TRBV27 | . | CASSLSAGQGANTQYF | TGTGCCAGCAGTTTATCGGCCGGCCAGGGAGCGAATACGCAGTATTTT
TRBJ2-7 | TRBD1 | TRBV7-6 | . | CASSLGTGGLYEQYF | TGTGCCAGCAGCTTAGGGACAGGGGGCTTATACGAGCAGTACTTC
TRBJ2-7 | TRBD2 | TRBV6-1 | . | CASSDRAGGSYEQYF | TGTGCCAGCAGTGACCGGGCGGGAGGGTCCTACGAGCAGTACTTC
TRBJ2-7 | TRBD1 | TRBV5-5 | . | CASSVGQGAYEQYF | TGTGCCAGCAGCGTGGGACAGGGGGCCTACGAGCAGTACTTC
TRBJ2-1 | . | TRBV6-5 | . | CASSYSRGSSYNEQFF | TGTGCCAGCAGTTACTCGAGAGGGAGCTCCTACAATGAGCAGTTCTTC
TRBJ2-2 | TRBD2 | TRBV5-4 | . | CASRQTSGSLGGELFF | TGTGCCAGCAGGCAGACTAGCGGGAGTTTAGGCGGGGAGCTGTTTTTT
TRBJ2-7 | . | TRBV28 | few | CAGGTDYEQYF | TGTGCGGGAGGTACGGACTACGAGCAGTACTTC
TRBJ2-3 | TRBD2 | TRBV25-1 | . | CASSDGGADTQYF | TGTGCCAGCAGTGATGGGGGGGCAGATACGCAGTATTTT
TRBJ2-3 | . | TRBV28 | . | CASSFDTRTDTQYF | TGTGCCAGCAGTTTTGACACCCGCACAGATACGCAGTATTTT
TRBJ2-2 | TRBD2 | TRBV27 | . | CASSPPSGLAGTTGELFF | TGTGCCAGCAGTCCCCCTTCGGGACTAGCGGGGACCACCGGGGAGCTGTTTTTT
TRBJ2-1 | TRBD2 | TRBV29-1 | few | CSVTTDSGRGNEQFF | TGCAGCGTCACGACGGATAGCGGGAGGGGTAATGAGCAGTTCTTC
TRBJ2-7 | . | TRBV9 | . | CASSPHGAPSYEQYF | TGTGCCAGCAGCCCCCATGGGGCTCCTTCTTACGAGCAGTACTTC
TRBJ2-7 | . | TRBV4-1 | few | CASSQAVISYEQYF | TGCGCCAGCAGCCAAGCGGTAATCTCCTACGAGCAGTACTTC
TRBJ1-5 | . | TRBV18 | . | CASSPVGGLSQPQHF | TGTGCCAGCTCACCGGTGGGGGGGCTTAGTCAGCCCCAGCATTTT
TRBJ1-5 | TRBD1 | TRBV19 | few | CASLGDSKYSNQPQHF | TGTGCCAGTCTGGGGGACAGCAAGTATAGCAATCAGCCCCAGCATTTT
TRBJ2-1 | . | TRBV4-2 | . | CASSQDGTGTGSYNEQFF | TGTGCCAGCAGCCAGGATGGGACTGGGACCGGCTCCTACAATGAGCAGTTCTTC
TRBJ1-2 | TRBD1 | TRBV5-4 | . | CASSLGQGSGGYTF | TGTGCCAGCAGCTTGGGACAGGGGAGCGGAGGCTACACCTTC
TRBJ1-1 | . | TRBV6-5 | . | CASSPPGDNTEAFF | TGTGCCAGTAGTCCCCCGGGAGATAACACTGAAGCTTTCTTT
TRBJ1-2 | . | TRBV2 | . | CASTTRTVSGYTF | TGTGCCAGCACTACTAGGACAGTTTCTGGCTACACCTTC
TRBJ1-1 | . | TRBV6-4 | . | CASSETLQGTAFF | TGTGCCAGCAGCGAAACGCTGCAGGGGACAGCTTTCTTT
TRBJ2-7 | TRBD2 | TRBV25-1 | . | CASPPTTSGLPYEQYF | TGTGCCAGCCCGCCCACGACTAGCGGGTTACCCTACGAGCAGTACTTC
TRBJ1-5 | TRBD1 | TRBV11-1 | . | CASSLTGGSLNQPQHF | TGTGCCAGCAGCTTAACAGGGGGTAGTCTCAATCAGCCCCAGCATTTT
TRBJ2-3 | . | TRBV6-1 | . | CASSERVSADTQYF | TGTGCCAGCAGTGAACGTGTGTCCGCAGATACGCAGTATTTT